This is a list of T cell receptor beta chains from one sample in a study of blood T cells in healthy people across ages. TCRdb reprocessed the 5' RACE reads via MiXCR and lists one record per CDR3 protein. The sample includes roughly 800,000 distinct CDR3 sequences, roughly 60% of them seen just once. Sequencing was carried out using blood. The receptors here all came from a man aged 25-45 years in good health. Both conserved end residues are part of each CDR3. Each record gives: D gene, V gene, clone size, J gene, CDR3 DNA, CDR3 protein. The D gene is left open where the match is weak. The listing skips clone size in some rows; elsewhere it reads once, few, many or a size class.

>TRBD2|TRBV7-9|-|TRBJ2-3
TGTGCCAGCAGCTTCCCAGGCCCCGGTTTTCTAGCGGGGGCCGCTGATACGCAGTATTTT
CASSFPGPGFLAGAADTQYF
>TRBD2|TRBV7-2|-|TRBJ2-7
TGTGCCAGCAGCTACGAGCGGGGGGGCCCTCCTCAGTACTTC
CASSYERGGPPQYF
>-|TRBV10-1|-|TRBJ1-6
TGCGCCAGCCGCGACGGCCTCAATTCACCCCTCCACTTT
CASRDGLNSPLHF
>-|TRBV7-7|-|TRBJ2-5
TGTGCTAGCAGCTTACGGTCACAAGAGACCCAGTACTTC
CASSLRSQETQYF
>-|TRBV12-3/TRBV12-4|-|TRBJ1-2
TGTGCCAGCAGTTCGGAGAGGGGCTATGGCTACACCTTC
CASSSERGYGYTF
>-|TRBV28|few|TRBJ2-5
TGTGCCAGTGGACCGCTCGGCGTACGGGAGACCCAGTACTTC
CASGPLGVRETQYF
>TRBD2|TRBV11-3|few|TRBJ2-7
TGTGCCAGCAGCTTGGGCGGGAGCGGGGATCGCGAGCAGTACTTC
CASSLGGSGDREQYF
>-|TRBV20-1|-|TRBJ2-6
TGCAGTGCTAGCCTAGCCCCCTGGGCTGGGGCCAACGTCCTGACTTTC
CSASLAPWAGANVLTF
>-|TRBV6-6|-|TRBJ1-3
TGTGCCAGCAGTTACGGGACATGGAACCCCTCTGGAAACACCATATATTTT
CASSYGTWNPSGNTIYF
>-|TRBV10-2|-|TRBJ2-5
TGCGCCAGCAGTGACAGGGAGTGGGAGACCCAGTACTTC
CASSDREWETQYF
>-|TRBV20-1|-|TRBJ2-5
TGCAGTGCTAGAGATTTTCGCGGGGCCCAAGAGACCCAGTACTTC
CSARDFRGAQETQYF
>-|TRBV6-5|-|TRBJ2-7
TGTGCCAGCAGTTACAGGCGGGCAGGGAACCACGAGCAGTACTTC
CASSYRRAGNHEQYF
>-|TRBV7-9|-|TRBJ2-1
TGTGCCAGCAGCCCACGGTATAACTACAATGAGCAGTTCTTC
CASSPRYNYNEQFF
>-|TRBV20-1|few|TRBJ1-4
TGCAGTGCTAGTCCCGACGCTAATGAAAAACTGTTTTTT
CSASPDANEKLFF
>-|TRBV6-2/TRBV6-3|-|TRBJ2-4
TGTGCCAGCAATAACCAGGGCATTCTAGCCAAAAACATTCAGTACTTC
CASNNQGILAKNIQYF
>-|TRBV4-3|-|TRBJ2-3
TGCGCCAGCAGCCAAGACGGCGCGGGGCCCACAGATACGCAGTATTTT
CASSQDGAGPTDTQYF
>TRBD2|TRBV7-2|few|TRBJ2-7
TGTGCCAGCAGCTTAGGAGTAGGACTAGGGTACGAGCAGTACTTC
CASSLGVGLGYEQYF
>-|TRBV4-3|-|TRBJ2-7
TGCGCCAGCAGCCAAGATATCGGGGGATACGACGAGCAGTACTTC
CASSQDIGGYDEQYF
>TRBD2|TRBV7-2|-|TRBJ2-7
TGTGCCAGCGCCCCTAGCGGGAGTGTGGGCGAGCAGTACTTC
CASAPSGSVGEQYF
>-|TRBV7-9|-|TRBJ2-5
TGTGCCAGCTCCTACCAGGGAAAGGAGACCCAGTACTTC
CASSYQGKETQYF
>TRBD2|TRBV12-3/TRBV12-4|-|TRBJ2-3
TGTGCCAGCAGTCTAACTAGCGGGGGGCTAGATACGCAGTATTTT
CASSLTSGGLDTQYF
>-|TRBV3-1|-|TRBJ2-1
TGTGCCAGCAGCCAGGGGGCGGGTGAGCAGTTCTTC
CASSQGAGEQFF
>TRBD1|TRBV20-1|-|TRBJ1-2
TGCAGTGCTAGATTACAGGGGGCGCGAGGCTACACCTTC
CSARLQGARGYTF
>-|TRBV6-2/TRBV6-3|few|TRBJ2-7
TGTGCCAGCAGATCCGGGACATACAACTACGAGCAGTACTTC
CASRSGTYNYEQYF
>TRBD1|TRBV20-1|-|TRBJ2-1
TGCAGTGCCGGGACAGGGTGGGATGAGCAGTTCTTC
CSAGTGWDEQFF
>-|TRBV28|few|TRBJ2-5
TGTGCCAGCAGCAGCAGGGTGGGTCTAGAGACCCAGTACTTC
CASSSRVGLETQYF